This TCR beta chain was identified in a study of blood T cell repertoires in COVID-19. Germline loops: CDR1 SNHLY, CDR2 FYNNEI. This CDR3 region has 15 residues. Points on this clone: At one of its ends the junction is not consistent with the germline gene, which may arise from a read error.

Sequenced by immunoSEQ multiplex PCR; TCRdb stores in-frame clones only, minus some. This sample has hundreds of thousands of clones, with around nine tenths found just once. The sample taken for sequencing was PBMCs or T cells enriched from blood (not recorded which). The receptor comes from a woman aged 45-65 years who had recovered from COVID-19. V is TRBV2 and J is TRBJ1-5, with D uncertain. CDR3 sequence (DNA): TGTGCCAGCAGCGAAGCTCCACCGAGCCGTCAGCCCCAGCATTTT. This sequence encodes CASSEAPPSRQPQHF.